The rows below give T cell receptor beta chains drawn from one sample of a study of graft-versus-host responses after intestinal transplantation. The antigens for these receptors are not known. Clones were read by immunoSEQ multiplex PCR, and TCRdb kept only the in-frame ones, dropping some. The sample contains 90,000 to 150,000 clones, 90% to 95% of which appear only once. Sequencing used unstimulated CD4+ T cells sorted from spleen or lymph node cells, obtained before intestinal transplant. The receptors shown here come from a human donor who received an intestinal transplant. The CDR3 runs from the conserved cysteine through the conserved F or W. D genes are given only for firm matches. Where a row states a size, it is once, few, many or the class of an expanded clone; other rows omit it.

clone_size	j_call	d_call	v_call	cdr3_nt	cdr3_aa
-	TRBJ2-1	TRBD1	TRBV29-1	TGCAGCGTGAGAGAGGGACAGGGGGTGTACAATGAGCAGTTCTTC	CSVREGQGVYNEQFF
-	TRBJ2-2	TRBD2	TRBV10-3	TGTGCCACCGAAGCGGGAGGGCCGACCGGGGAGCTGTTTTTT	CATEAGGPTGELFF
-	TRBJ1-1	-	TRBV11-2	TGTGCCAGCAGCTCTAGACAGCCCCTAGGCACTGAAGCTTTCTTT	CASSSRQPLGTEAFF
-	TRBJ1-3	-	TRBV2	TGTGCCAGCAGGGATGACAGGAGCGTTGGAAACACCATATATTTT	CASRDDRSVGNTIYF
-	TRBJ2-5	-	TRBV11-1	TGTGCCAGCAGCCAGTACCAAGAGACCCAGTACTTC	CASSQYQETQYF
-	TRBJ2-4	-	TRBV29-1	TGCAGCGTTGAAGATCCGGCAGAAAACATTCAGTACTTC	CSVEDPAENIQYF
-	TRBJ2-1	TRBD2	TRBV2	TGTGCCAGCAGTGAACTAGCGGGAGACGGGTTCTTC	CASSELAGDGFF
-	TRBJ1-3	-	TRBV4-1	TGCGCCAGCAGCCAAGGAGTCACAGGGAAAAACACCATATATTTT	CASSQGVTGKNTIYF
-	TRBJ2-7	TRBD1	TRBV10-3	TGTGCCATCAGTGGGGGGACGGGACAGTCCTACGAGCAGTACTTC	CAISGGTGQSYEQYF
-	TRBJ1-2	-	TRBV6-5	TGTGCCAGCAAGTTGGGGGCTCGGGGCTACACCTTC	CASKLGARGYTF
-	TRBJ2-5	-	TRBV7-7	TGTGCTAGCAGCTTCACACCGGGACAAGAGACCCAGTACTTC	CASSFTPGQETQYF
-	TRBJ2-5	-	TRBV5-1	TGCGCCAGCAGCTCCCAAAGGGAGACCCAGTACTTC	CASSSQRETQYF
-	TRBJ2-2	-	TRBV7-9	TGTGCCAGCAGCTTAGGAAGGAGGGGGCGGACCGGGGAGCTGTTTTTT	CASSLGRRGRTGELFF
-	TRBJ2-1	TRBD2	TRBV7-3	TGTGCCAGCAGCTGGCTAGCGGTTTCCTACAATGAGCAGTTCTTC	CASSWLAVSYNEQFF
-	TRBJ2-1	TRBD2	TRBV7-6	TGTGCCAGCAGTCGACGGGAGGGCGGGAATGAGCAGTTCTTC	CASSRREGGNEQFF
-	TRBJ2-1	-	TRBV5-1	TGCGCCAGCAGCTTGGGAGTAGTCGTCGATGAGCAGTTCTTC	CASSLGVVVDEQFF
-	TRBJ2-7	TRBD2	TRBV19	TGTGCCAGTAGTCGCGGGAGTGGTACCTACGAGCAGTACTTC	CASSRGSGTYEQYF
-	TRBJ2-7	-	TRBV18	TGTGCCAGCTCACGCATTGGAGACCGCACAGGCGAGCAGTACTTC	CASSRIGDRTGEQYF
-	TRBJ2-1	-	TRBV5-1	TGCGCCAGCAGCTTGGGAAGATCCTCCTACAATGAGCAGTTCTTC	CASSLGRSSYNEQFF
-	TRBJ2-5	-	TRBV11-2	TGTGCCAGCAGCGTAGCGGTAACCCGGGAGACCCAGTACTTC	CASSVAVTRETQYF
once	TRBJ1-1	-	TRBV6-6	TGTGCCAGCCGGGGTTCTGACCCTGAAGCTTTCTTT	CASRGSDPEAFF
-	TRBJ1-5	-	TRBV6-5	TGTGCCAGCAGTTACTCAACGCCCCCACCCGGGCAGCCCCAGCATTTT	CASSYSTPPPGQPQHF
-	TRBJ1-2	TRBD1	TRBV5-1	TGCGCCAGCAGCTTCGACAGGGGGAATGGCTACACCTTC	CASSFDRGNGYTF
-	TRBJ2-7	-	TRBV5-1	TGCGCCAGCAGCCCTGATACAGGGTCCTTCTACGAGCAGTACTTC	CASSPDTGSFYEQYF
-	TRBJ1-5	-	TRBV6-6	TGTGCCAGCAGTTCTAATCAGCCCCAGCATTTT	CASSSNQPQHF
-	TRBJ2-7	TRBD2	TRBV4-2	TGTGCCAGCAGCCAAGGGGCTTCTAGCGGATCCTACGAGCAGTACTTC	CASSQGASSGSYEQYF
-	TRBJ1-2	-	TRBV5-6	TGTGCCAGCAGCTTGGGACAGGACTATGGCTACACCTTC	CASSLGQDYGYTF
few	TRBJ2-7	-	TRBV6-5	TGTGCCAGCAGGGCTACAGGATTGGTAGGCGAGCAGTACTTC	CASRATGLVGEQYF
-	TRBJ2-1	-	TRBV6-4	TGTGCCAGCAGTGGGCCGGGGGCAGGCAATGAGCAGTTCTTC	CASSGPGAGNEQFF
-	TRBJ2-1	-	TRBV9	TGTGCCAGCAGCGTAGGAGAGGGGCGGCAGTTCTTC	CASSVGEGRQFF
-	TRBJ2-2	TRBD1	TRBV15	TGTGCCACCAGCGAACAGGGGGCGGGAACCGGGGAGCTGTTTTTT	CATSEQGAGTGELFF
-	TRBJ2-2	-	TRBV10-1	TGCGCCAGCAGTGAGTACAGGGACACCGGGGAGCTGTTTTTT	CASSEYRDTGELFF
once	TRBJ2-7	TRBD1	TRBV11-1	TGTGCCAGCAGCTTAGAGGGGGCCAGCTACGAGCAGTACTTC	CASSLEGASYEQYF
once	TRBJ2-7	-	TRBV7-9	TGTGCCAGCAGCCTGGAGGGGGCGAGCTCCTACGAGCAGTACTTC	CASSLEGASSYEQYF
-	TRBJ1-5	-	TRBV18	TGTGCCAGCTCACCCATTTCGGGAGATCAGCCCCAGCATTTT	CASSPISGDQPQHF
-	TRBJ1-1	-	TRBV6-5	TGTGCCAGCAGACGGGGGGCCGTTAACACTGAAGCTTTCTTT	CASRRGAVNTEAFF
few	TRBJ2-5	-	TRBV18	TGTGCCAGCTCACCAGGCCTAACCCAAGAGACCCAGTACTTC	CASSPGLTQETQYF
-	TRBJ1-5	TRBD1	TRBV9	TGTGCCAGCAGCCTTACAGGGGGCGGCAATCAGCCCCAGCATTTT	CASSLTGGGNQPQHF